This T cell receptor beta chain was observed in a study of cytomegalovirus exposure and HLA in healthy donors. Worth noting for this clone: Its antigen remains unknown.

Germline CDR1 is SGHAT and CDR2 is FQNNGV. The CDR3 is made up of 13 amino acids. V lost 0 bases and J 7 bases, leaving 7 bases between the germline ends. Study-wide findings and caveats: The sole available immune exposure information was CMV serostatus.

Researchers ran the PCR with 60 Vbeta and 13 Jbeta primers. Produced via immunoSEQ multiplex PCR; TCRdb's table is partial and in-frame only. The sample's table shows over 100,000 clones. The V call is TRBV11-2, the J call TRBJ1-5; no clear D gene. The sample was PBMCs. The source is a middle-aged woman in good health and CMV-seropositive. The DNA for the CDR3 is TGTGCCAGCAGCTTAGACCGAGGGCAGCCCCAGCATTTT. As protein: CASSLDRGQPQHF.